This T cell receptor beta chain was found in a study of blood T cell repertoires in COVID-19. Across the study: Nucleic acid was either cDNA or gDNA, and it came from T cells, B-cell-depleted T cells, or PBMCs.

Original methodology: By means of reference gene primer amplification, nucleated cell counts were estimated. Data came from immunoSEQ multiplex PCR; TCRdb stores just in-frame clones and leaves some out. From that table come the V and J calls and clone size; the DNA was used to work out D and trimming. This table holds under 250,000 clones, about 80% found once. J gave up 11 bases and V 9 bases, and 16 bases lay outside the gene matches. Germline V gives CDR1 LNHDA, CDR2 SQIVND (reference sequence). CDR3 length: 15 amino acids. The chain is built from TRBV19 and TRBJ2-1; the match to TRBD2 covers 10 bases. Sequences were obtained from peripheral blood. The clonotype comes from a woman aged 30 to 39 who had recovered from COVID-19. Written as DNA, the CDR3 is TGTGCCAGCAGTGGTATAGGACTAGCGGAGCGACAGCAGTTCTTC. This encodes CASSGIGLAERQQFF.